These T cell receptor beta chains were read from a single sample in a study of cytomegalovirus exposure and HLA in healthy donors. TCRdb's copy holds only in-frame clones and misses some; the assay was immunoSEQ multiplex PCR. The sample records about 110,000 clones, over 60% being singletons. What was sequenced was PBMCs. These TCRs come from a woman aged 60-70 years in good health and CMV-seropositive. The CDR3 runs from the conserved cysteine through the conserved F or W. A D gene is named only where the DNA matches it firmly. Where a row states a size, it is once, few, many or the class of an expanded clone; other rows omit it.

V: TRBV7-2; J: TRBJ1-3; D: .; size: few; DNA: TGTGCCAGCAGCCGAGGAGGTGGCAGTGACACCATATATTTT; CDR3: CASSRGGGSDTIYF
V: TRBV4-2; J: TRBJ2-1; D: .; size: .; DNA: TGTGCCAGCAGGCCCCAGGTGGGAGCGCCCGGTGAGCAGTTCTTC; CDR3: CASRPQVGAPGEQFF
V: TRBV7-3; J: TRBJ1-1; D: .; size: .; DNA: TGTGCCAGCAGCTTAATGGCTCAGTACACTGAAGCTTTCTTT; CDR3: CASSLMAQYTEAFF
V: TRBV6-4; J: TRBJ2-1; D: .; size: .; DNA: TGTGCCAGCAGTCCCTCCCACCGAGGCAGTTGGAATGAGCAGTTCTTC; CDR3: CASSPSHRGSWNEQFF
V: TRBV5-6; J: TRBJ2-7; D: TRBD2; size: few; DNA: TGTGCCAGCAGCTGGACCCTAGCGGGACCGACTTCCTACGAGCAGTACTTC; CDR3: CASSWTLAGPTSYEQYF
V: TRBV2; J: TRBJ1-1; D: .; size: .; DNA: TGTGCCAGCACTGGGGAGGGACCTGAAGCTTTCTTT; CDR3: CASTGEGPEAFF
V: TRBV9; J: TRBJ2-3; D: TRBD2; size: once; DNA: TGTGCCAGCAGCGGAACGACTAGCGGGACCGCAGATACGCAGTATTTT; CDR3: CASSGTTSGTADTQYF
V: TRBV2; J: TRBJ2-1; D: TRBD2; size: few; DNA: TGTGCCAGCAGCCTGACTAGCGGGAGCAATGGTGAGCAGTTCTTC; CDR3: CASSLTSGSNGEQFF
V: TRBV2; J: TRBJ2-2; D: TRBD1; size: .; DNA: TGTGCCAGCAGTGAAACCGGGACAGCGAACACCGGGGAGCTGTTTTTT; CDR3: CASSETGTANTGELFF
V: TRBV7-3; J: TRBJ2-7; D: TRBD2; size: once; DNA: TGTGCCAGCAGCTCCCTTCCCCCCCTAGCGGGAGTAACCTACGAGCAGTACTTC; CDR3: CASSSLPPLAGVTYEQYF
V: TRBV19; J: TRBJ1-5; D: TRBD1; size: once; DNA: TGTGCCAGTAGGCCGGGACAGATTAGCAATCAGCCCCAGCATTTT; CDR3: CASRPGQISNQPQHF
V: TRBV11-1; J: TRBJ2-1; D: TRBD2; size: .; DNA: TGTGCCAGCAGCTCCCTCGGCGGGAGGGTTAACAATGAGCAGTTCTTC; CDR3: CASSSLGGRVNNEQFF
V: TRBV7-9; J: TRBJ2-7; D: TRBD2; size: .; DNA: TGTGCCAGCAGCCGCCTATCTAGCGGGAGGGCCCTCGGGAACGAGCAGTACTTC; CDR3: CASSRLSSGRALGNEQYF
V: TRBV27; J: TRBJ2-1; D: TRBD2; size: .; DNA: TGTGCCAGCAGCCCGGGGCTAGCGGACTCCTACAATGAGCAGTTCTTC; CDR3: CASSPGLADSYNEQFF
V: TRBV5-1; J: TRBJ2-5; D: .; size: .; DNA: TGCGCCAGCAGCCCTCTCCAAGAGACCCAGTACTTC; CDR3: CASSPLQETQYF
V: TRBV28; J: TRBJ2-7; D: TRBD2; size: .; DNA: TGTGCCAGCAGTTTAGGAGGTAGCGGGCACGAGCAGTACTTC; CDR3: CASSLGGSGHEQYF
V: TRBV27; J: TRBJ2-7; D: TRBD2; size: once; DNA: TGTGCCAGCAGTTTATTCCCCTTGACTAGCGGGAGGGCCAACGAGCAGTACTTC; CDR3: CASSLFPLTSGRANEQYF
V: TRBV30; J: TRBJ1-1; D: .; size: .; DNA: TGTGCCTGGAGTGTGGCACCAGCTTTCTTT; CDR3: CAWSVAPAFF
V: TRBV5-1; J: TRBJ2-2; D: TRBD2; size: .; DNA: TGCGCCAGCAGCTCGACAGGGGGACTAGCGGGCTCCACCGGGGAGCTGTTTTTT; CDR3: CASSSTGGLAGSTGELFF
V: TRBV18; J: TRBJ1-1; D: TRBD1; size: .; DNA: TGTGCCAGCTCACCGGAACAGGGGGCGAGTTACGAAGCTTTCTTT; CDR3: CASSPEQGASYEAFF